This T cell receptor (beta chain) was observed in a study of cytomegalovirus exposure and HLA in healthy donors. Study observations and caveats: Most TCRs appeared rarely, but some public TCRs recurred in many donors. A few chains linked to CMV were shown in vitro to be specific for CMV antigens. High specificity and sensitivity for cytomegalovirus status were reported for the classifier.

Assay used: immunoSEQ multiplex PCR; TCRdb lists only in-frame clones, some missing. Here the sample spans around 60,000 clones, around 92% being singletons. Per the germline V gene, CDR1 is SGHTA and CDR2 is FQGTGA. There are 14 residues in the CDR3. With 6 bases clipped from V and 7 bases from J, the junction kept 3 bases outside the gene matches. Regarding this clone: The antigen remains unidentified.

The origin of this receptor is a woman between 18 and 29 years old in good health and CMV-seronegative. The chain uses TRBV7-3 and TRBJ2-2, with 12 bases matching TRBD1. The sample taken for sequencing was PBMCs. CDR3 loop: CASRGQGAVGELFF. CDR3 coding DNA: TGTGCCAGCAGGGGACAGGGGGCGGTCGGGGAGCTGTTTTTT.